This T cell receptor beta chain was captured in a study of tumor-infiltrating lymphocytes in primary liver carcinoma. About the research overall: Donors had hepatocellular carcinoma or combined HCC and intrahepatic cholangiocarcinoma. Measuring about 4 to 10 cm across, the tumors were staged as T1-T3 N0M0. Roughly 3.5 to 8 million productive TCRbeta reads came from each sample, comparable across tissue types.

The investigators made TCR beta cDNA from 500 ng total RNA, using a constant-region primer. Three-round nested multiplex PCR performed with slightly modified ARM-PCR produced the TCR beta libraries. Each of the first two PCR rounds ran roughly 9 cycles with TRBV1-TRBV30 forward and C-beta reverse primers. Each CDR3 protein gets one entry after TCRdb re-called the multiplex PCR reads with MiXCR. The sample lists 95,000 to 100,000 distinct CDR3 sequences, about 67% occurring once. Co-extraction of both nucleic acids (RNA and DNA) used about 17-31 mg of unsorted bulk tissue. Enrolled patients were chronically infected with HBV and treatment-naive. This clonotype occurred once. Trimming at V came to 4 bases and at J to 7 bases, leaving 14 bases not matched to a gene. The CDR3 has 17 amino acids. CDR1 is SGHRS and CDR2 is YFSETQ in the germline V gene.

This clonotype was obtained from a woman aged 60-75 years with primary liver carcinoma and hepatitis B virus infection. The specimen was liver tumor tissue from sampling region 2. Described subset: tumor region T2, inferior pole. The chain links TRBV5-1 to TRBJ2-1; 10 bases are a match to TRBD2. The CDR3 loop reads CASSAGSLAGAGNEQFF. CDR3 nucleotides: TGCGCCAGCAGCGCGGGCTCCCTAGCGGGAGCTGGTAATGAGCAGTTCTTC.